The 30 T cell receptor beta chains listed next were all sequenced from one sample in a study of cytomegalovirus exposure and HLA in healthy donors. Both 60 Vbeta primers and 13 Jbeta primers went into the PCR. TCRdb keeps only in-frame clones here, not all; method: immunoSEQ multiplex PCR. The sample contains 150,000 or so clones, about 70% of which appear only once. The material sequenced was PBMCs. Source of these receptors: a young man in good health and CMV-seropositive.

The chain combines TRBV7-8 with TRBJ2-7; the D gene is possibly TRBD1 (6 bases). Germline V gene data show CDR1 as SGHVS and CDR2 as FQNEAQ. V lost 3 bases and J lost 0, with 15 bases in between. This CDR3 region has 16 residues. The CDR3: CASSLIGQPSSYEQYF. CDR3 DNA sequence: TGTGCCAGCAGCTTGATAGGACAGCCAAGCTCCTACGAGCAGTACTTC.

The chain links TRBV29-1 to TRBJ1-2; D possibly corresponds to TRBD1 (6 bases). The ends were cut back, 8 bases at V and 8 bases at J, with 21 bases in the middle. CDR3 size: 13 residues. The germline V gene encodes CDR1 SQVTM and CDR2 ANQGSEA. DNA for the CDR3: TGCAGCTATGGACAGCTGCAAGCAATGGGCTACACCTTC. It translates to CSYGQLQAMGYTF.

The chain has TRBV5-6 and TRBJ2-1, with 8 bases lining up with TRBD2. Looked up from germline, CDR1 is SGHDT and CDR2 is YYEEEE. J lost 9 bases, V lost 0 bases, and 11 bases had no gene match. This CDR3 is 16 amino acids long. The CDR3 protein is CASSLGGLVFSSEQFF. The CDR3 DNA reads as TGTGCCAGCAGCTTGGGGGGACTAGTTTTTTCTAGTGAGCAGTTCTTC.

This rearrangement joins TRBV14 to TRBJ1-1, with TRBD1 matching 8 bases. The CDR3 length is 18 residues. V was clipped by 4 bases and J by 0 bases; unmatched bases: 13. Germline values: CDR1 SGHDN, CDR2 FVKESK. In DNA, the CDR3 is TGTGCCAGCAGCCCAGGACAGGGAGCCCTAATATTGAACACTGAAGCTTTCTTT. Its protein is CASSPGQGALILNTEAFF.

The chain has TRBV5-1 and TRBJ1-2; no reliable D call. CDR3 length equals 13 residues. With 0 bases removed from V and 8 bases from J, the gap between germline ends came to 11 bases. Germline-derived CDR1 and CDR2 are SGHRS and YFSETQ. CDR3 sequence: CASSLGVIEGYTF. CDR3 DNA: TGCGCCAGCAGCTTGGGTGTTATCGAGGGCTACACCTTC.

The chain links TRBV6-5 to TRBJ2-7, with D perhaps TRBD1 (6 bases). The CDR3 has 12 residues. Germline V gene lookup returns CDR1 MNHEY and CDR2 SVGAGI. DNA of the CDR3: TGTGCTTCCAGCCAGGGGTTTTACGAGCAGTACTTC. Protein product: CASSQGFYEQYF.

This clone was counted between two and nine times. This sequence joins TRBV27 and TRBJ2-7, with 7 nucleotides matching TRBD2. The germline V gene encodes CDR1 MNHEY and CDR2 SMNVEV (reference sequence). The CDR3 sequence is 14 residues long. The V gene end was trimmed by 7 bases and the J gene end by 3 bases; junction bases not matched to a gene: 9. The CDR3 loop reads CASTGLNSGYEQYF. The CDR3 DNA is TGTGCCAGCACGGGACTAAACTCGGGCTACGAGCAGTACTTC.

In nucleotides, the CDR3 is TGTGCCTGGAGTGCCCAGCGGGAGTGGTTCTTC. Its translation is CAWSAQREWFF. V gene TRBV30 combines with J gene TRBJ2-1, with 8 positions matching TRBD2. The CDR3 spans 11 residues. CDR1 and CDR2 from the germline V gene are GTSNPN and SVGIG (reference sequence). Losses at the gene ends were 1 base for V and 15 bases for J; bases not matched to a gene: 5.

The chain joins TRBV5-1 to TRBJ2-7; 9 nucleotides agree with TRBD1. CDR3 size: 16 residues. CDR1 and CDR2 (germline): SGHRS, YFSETQ. The junction had 12 bases not matched to a gene; V was cut back by 4 bases and J by 4 bases. CDR3 loop: CASSLQPGQGSYEQYF. CDR3 bases: TGCGCCAGCAGCCTACAACCGGGACAGGGATCATACGAGCAGTACTTC.

The CDR3 nucleotides are TGCGCCAGCAGCTTGGACACTAACTATGGCTACACCTTC. This codes for CASSLDTNYGYTF. The chain combines TRBV5-1 with TRBJ1-2; D is unresolved. The V gene's germline CDR1 is SGHRS and CDR2 YFSETQ. V lost 0 bases to trimming and J lost 0 bases, with 3 bases between them. This CDR3 has 13 residues.

J is TRBJ2-2 and V is TRBV11-2; 12 positions agree with TRBD2. The germline CDR1 and CDR2 sequences are SGHAT and FQNNGV. The CDR3 is 16 amino acids. V dropped 6 bases and J dropped 0; count of bases not matched to a gene: 2. The CDR3 region is CASRGLAGANTGELFF. CDR3 sequence (DNA): TGTGCCAGCAGGGGACTAGCGGGCGCGAACACCGGGGAGCTGTTTTTT. Using reference TRBV11-2 and TRBJ2-2 for the parts outside the CDR3, the full variable domain is EAGVAQSPRYKIIEKRQSVAFWCNPISGHATLYWYQQILGQGPKLLIQFQNNGVVDDSQLPKDRFSAERLKGVDSTLKIQPAKLEDSAVYLCASRGLAGANTGELFFGEGSRLTVL.

This rearrangement joins TRBV7-2 to TRBJ2-3; TRBD1 might be the D (6 bases). The V end was cut by 5 bases, the J end by 6 bases, with 18 bases between. Per the germline V gene, CDR1 is SGHTA and CDR2 is FQGNSA. CDR3 length: 15 amino acids. The CDR3 here is CASSKTGYTSDTQYF. CDR3 in DNA: TGTGCCAGCAGCAAGACAGGTTATACATCGGATACGCAGTATTTT.

J is TRBJ2-7 and V is TRBV19; the match to TRBD2 covers 11 bases. Germline trimming cut 3 bases from V and 0 bases from J; bases unmatched to any gene: 19. The CDR3 is 21 residues long. Germline V gives CDR1 LNHDA, CDR2 SQIVND (reference sequence). The CDR3 spells CASSIMASGRPTPLSSYEQYF. In DNA, the CDR3 is TGTGCCAGTAGTATTATGGCTAGCGGGAGGCCCACTCCGCTAAGCTCCTACGAGCAGTACTTC.

The CDR3 nucleotides are TGTGCCAGCTCACCTCAGCTAGCGACCAGCACAGATACGCAGTATTTT. It encodes CASSPQLATSTDTQYF. J is TRBJ2-3 and V is TRBV18, with a possible D match to TRBD2 (6 bases). This CDR3 comprises 16 residues. From germline, CDR1 is KGHSH and CDR2 LQKENI. V was shortened by 3 bases and J by 0 bases, with 13 bases between the two germline ends. The entire variable domain, with the rest obtained from reference TRBV18 and TRBJ2-3, is as follows: NAGVMQNPRHLVRRRGQEARLRCSPMKGHSHVYWYRQLPEEGLKFMVYLQKENIIDESGMPKERFSAEFPKEGPSILRIQQVVRGDSAAYFCASSPQLATSTDTQYFGPGTRLTVL.

This clone was observed a handful of times. The chain combines TRBV13 with TRBJ2-1; 11 bases agree with TRBD2. V lost 1 base and J lost 4; bases outside the gene matches: 6. The length of the CDR3 is 17 residues. The germline V gene encodes CDR1 PRHDT and CDR2 FYEKMQ (reference sequence). The CDR3 region is CASSLVSSGRRYNEQFF. CDR3 DNA sequence: TGTGCCAGCAGCTTAGTGTCTAGCGGGAGGAGATACAATGAGCAGTTCTTC.

This chain joins TRBV27 and TRBJ2-7, with a weak D call TRBD1 (6 bases). The ends were cut back, 5 bases at V and 0 bases at J, with 14 bases in the middle. The CDR3 contains 15 residues. Germline-derived CDR1 and CDR2 are MNHEY and SMNVEV (reference sequence). The CDR3 sequence is CASSLKGHPSYEQYF. The CDR3 DNA follows: TGTGCCAGCAGTCTGAAGGGACACCCCTCCTACGAGCAGTACTTC.

The rearrangement joins TRBV5-6 to TRBJ2-5; 8 nucleotides align to TRBD1. Germline assignment: CDR1 SGHDT and CDR2 YYEEEE. CDR3 length equals 14 residues. J gave up 3 bases and V 4 bases, and 5 bases lay outside the gene matches. CDR3 amino acids: CASSTLDREETQYF. The CDR3 bases are TGTGCCAGCAGCACCCTGGACAGGGAAGAGACCCAGTACTTC.

This rearrangement joins TRBV30 to TRBJ1-2; the match to TRBD1 covers 8 bases. Germline loops: CDR1 GTSNPN, CDR2 SVGIG (reference sequence). This CDR3 comprises 13 residues. The V and J ends lost 2 bases and 7 bases, in that order; junction bases with no gene match: 6. CDR3 region: CAWSRQGASGYTF. Written as DNA, the CDR3 is TGTGCCTGGAGTCGGCAGGGGGCAAGTGGCTACACCTTC.

The chain has TRBV10-2 and TRBJ2-7; a weak D match, TRBD1 (6 bases). Trimming took off 5 bases at V and 2 bases at J, with 10 bases between the two ends. CDR1 is WSHSY and CDR2 is SAAADI in the germline V gene. The CDR3 is made up of 13 amino acids. CDR3: CASSRTGTYEQYF. The CDR3 coding sequence is TGCGCCAGCAGTCGAACAGGGACCTACGAGCAGTACTTC.

The chain is built from TRBV5-1 and TRBJ1-1; possibly TRBD1 for D (6 bases). This CDR3 is 14 amino acids long. Germline V gene data show CDR1 as SGHRS and CDR2 as YFSETQ. Trimming cost V 4 bases and J 2 bases, with 12 bases left between them. CDR3 bases: TGCGCCAGCAGCCTGGACAGAATAAACACTGAAGCTTTCTTT. As protein: CASSLDRINTEAFF.

This clone was seen only once. This chain links TRBV7-8 with TRBJ2-7, with TRBD2 identical over 9 bases. Germline V CDR1 and CDR2: SGHVS, FQNEAQ. V was pared by 2 bases and J by 4 bases, with 6 bases of the junction left unmatched. CDR3 size: 15 residues. The CDR3 region has the DNA TGTGCCAGCAGCTTAATAGCGGGAGCCGGTTACGAGCAGTACTTC. It codes for CASSLIAGAGYEQYF.

As to this clone: The sample has other DNA sequences that encode this CDR3 too. The CDR3 reads CASSLGTSGNTGELFF. The DNA for the CDR3 is TGTGCCAGCAGCTTGGGGACTAGCGGGAACACCGGGGAGCTGTTTTTT. The chain recombines TRBV28 with TRBJ2-2, with TRBD2 identical over 11 bases. Trimming cost V 6 bases and J 1 base; bases outside gene matches: 4. CDR1 MDHEN and CDR2 SYDVKM come from the germline V gene. The CDR3 loop spans 16 amino acids.

This chain connects TRBV27 to TRBJ2-1; 9 positions match TRBD2. Germline CDR1 and CDR2: MNHEY and SMNVEV (reference sequence). This CDR3 region has 15 residues. V trimming: 1 base; J trimming: 6 bases; junction bases outside the gene matches: 4. CDR3 sequence: CASSLFLAGINEQFF. DNA of the CDR3: TGTGCCAGCAGTTTATTTCTAGCGGGGATCAATGAGCAGTTCTTC.

V and J are TRBV9 and TRBJ1-2, with D maybe TRBD1 (6 bases). The V gene lost 4 bases and the J gene lost 5 bases, with 15 bases spanning the gap. CDR3 length: 14 residues. Germline V gene sequence: CDR1 SGDLS, CDR2 YYNGEE. Written as DNA, the CDR3 is TGTGCCAGCAGCACCCGGACAGACCCTTATGGCTACACCTTC. Translating gives CASSTRTDPYGYTF.

In its sample, this clone was seen once. This chain joins TRBV2 and TRBJ2-1; 8 bases align to TRBD1. Germline V gene sequence: CDR1 SNHLY, CDR2 FYNNEI. After removal of 4 bases from V and 3 bases from J, the junction contained 2 bases not matched to a gene. This CDR3 has 14 residues. The CDR3 DNA is TGTGCCAGCAGTGGAGGACAGGGCTACAATGAGCAGTTCTTC. Translated, it gives CASSGGQGYNEQFF.

This chain connects TRBV19 to TRBJ1-1; 8 nucleotides match TRBD1. Germline values: CDR1 LNHDA, CDR2 SQIVND (reference sequence). The CDR3 length is 14 residues. V lost 8 bases, J lost 0 bases, and 5 bases stayed unmatched. DNA for the CDR3: TGTGCCAGTGAGGGACAGGACATGAACACTGAAGCTTTCTTT. Translating it yields CASEGQDMNTEAFF.

The chain has TRBV2 and TRBJ2-7; D gene unclear. Trimming took 3 bases from V and 2 from J, leaving 11 bases between them. This CDR3 region has 14 residues. Germline lookup yields CDR1 SNHLY and CDR2 FYNNEI. CDR3 bases: TGTGCCAGCAGTGACGGTGACAACCCCTACGAGCAGTACTTC. The encoded protein is CASSDGDNPYEQYF.

The chain employs TRBV4-1 and TRBJ2-2; D is possibly TRBD1 (5 bases). V gave up 3 bases and J gave up 3 bases, with 17 bases separating them. Germline CDR1 reads MGHRA; CDR2 reads YSYEKL. This CDR3 spans 17 amino acids. The CDR3 nucleotides read TGCGCCAGCAGCCAGACCCGACAGACCTTGGACACCGGGGAGCTGTTTTTT. It yields the protein CASSQTRQTLDTGELFF.

The chain recombines TRBV5-1 with TRBJ2-3, with 8 bases matching TRBD1. The CDR3 has 14 amino acids. The germline CDR1 and CDR2 sequences are SGHRS and YFSETQ. Unmatched junction bases numbered 4, after V lost 3 bases and J lost 4 bases. CDR3 coding DNA: TGCGCCAGCAGCTCCGGGACAGGTCCAGATACGCAGTATTTT. Protein product: CASSSGTGPDTQYF.

The chain links TRBV20-1 to TRBJ2-3; weak D call: TRBD2 (5 bases). CDR1 is DFQATT, CDR2 SNEGSKA, per germline (reference sequence). Deletions cut 6 bases from V and 5 bases from J, with 9 bases between. This CDR3 has 11 residues. CDR3 nucleotides: TGCAGTGCCATACTAGGAGATACGCAGTATTTT. This codes for CSAILGDTQYF.